These 13 T cell receptor beta chains originate from one sample sequenced in a study of T cells after yellow fever vaccination. TCRdb used MiXCR to reprocess the 5' RACE reads, holding one entry per CDR3 protein. Of about 120,000 distinct CDR3 sequences in the sample, about 16% are singletons; the top ten hold 43%. Sequenced material: CD8+ T cells sorted from PBMCs, taken 5 days after the yellow fever booster vaccination. Receptors originate from a young man who received the YFV17D yellow fever vaccine.

The chain combines TRBV7-8 with TRBJ2-5, with D maybe TRBD2 (5 bases). Germline-derived CDR1 and CDR2 are SGHVS and FQNEAQ. The CDR3 has 15 residues. V was trimmed by 5 bases and J by 4 bases, leaving 17 bases between them. In DNA form, the CDR3 reads TGTGCCAGCAGCCCCGGGTCCGGGGAGAGAGAGACCCAGTACTTC. It codes for CASSPGSGERETQYF.

The chain employs TRBV6-2 or TRBV6-3 and TRBJ2-1; no firm D call. Deletions cut 2 bases from V and 3 bases from J, with 14 bases between. The CDR3 is made up of 16 amino acids. Looked up from germline, CDR1 is MNHEY and CDR2 is SVGEGT. DNA for the CDR3: TGTGCCAGCAGTTACGGACCGGCCCAGCTCTACAATGAGCAGTTCTTC. It yields the protein CASSYGPAQLYNEQFF.

The chain recombines TRBV9 with TRBJ2-3, with D perhaps TRBD2 (5 bases). V gave up 4 bases and J gave up 1 base, with 10 bases separating them. Germline V gene sequence: CDR1 SGDLS, CDR2 YYNGEE. The CDR3 is 14 amino acids. The CDR3 region has the DNA TGTGCCAGCAGCAGTAATAGCGGCACAGATACGCAGTATTTT. Its protein product is CASSSNSGTDTQYF.

V usage is TRBV20-1 and J usage is TRBJ2-4; 8 nucleotides agree with TRBD2. CDR1 DFQATT and CDR2 SNEGSKA come from the germline V gene (reference sequence). The CDR3 loop spans 15 amino acids. V was pared by 5 bases and J by 8 bases, with 14 bases of the junction left unmatched. CDR3 sequence reads: CSARWTSSGRDIQYF. The CDR3 region has the DNA TGCAGTGCTCGCTGGACTAGCAGCGGACGGGACATTCAGTACTTC.

The chain is built from TRBV6-6 and TRBJ2-1, with D unclear. Germline V gene data show CDR1 as MNHNY and CDR2 as SVGAGI (reference sequence). The V end was cut by 0 bases, the J end by 8 bases, with 8 bases between. The CDR3 extends over 13 amino acids. The CDR3 here is CASSYSRGYEQFF. Written as DNA, the CDR3 is TGTGCCAGCAGTTACTCGAGAGGTTATGAGCAGTTCTTC.

This clonotype has a count of ten or more. This CDR3 is CSARVFTSGGEALNEQFF. The CDR3 DNA follows: TGCAGTGCTAGAGTTTTCACTAGCGGGGGGGAGGCACTGAATGAGCAGTTCTTC. This chain connects TRBV20-1 to TRBJ2-1, with 13 bases lining up with TRBD2. The germline gives CDR1 DFQATT, CDR2 SNEGSKA (reference sequence). V gave up 1 base and J gave up 7 bases; unmatched junction bases: 13. CDR3 length equals 18 residues.

Ten or more counts support this clonotype. V is TRBV12-3 or TRBV12-4 and J is TRBJ2-7, with a weak D call TRBD2 (6 bases). The CDR3 has 13 amino acids. V was cut by 7 bases and J by 6 bases, with 16 bases left in between. This CDR3 reads CASTLGGRSEQYF. In DNA, the CDR3 is TGTGCCAGCACCCTCGGGGGTCGTTCCGAGCAGTACTTC.

This chain connects TRBV12-3 or TRBV12-4 to TRBJ2-7; 9 nucleotides align to TRBD1. The V gene end was trimmed by 3 bases and the J gene end by 6 bases; junction bases not matched to a gene: 6. The CDR3 is 14 residues long. CDR3 coding DNA: TGTGCCAGCAGTTTCGGGACAGGGCCTCTCGAGCAGTACTTC. It codes for CASSFGTGPLEQYF.

The rearrangement joins TRBV9 to TRBJ1-6; no clear D. Germline assignment: CDR1 SGDLS and CDR2 YYNGEE. V was cut by 3 bases and J by 10 bases, with 11 bases left in between. The CDR3 has 13 amino acids. The CDR3 is CASSGGDASPLHF. CDR3 nucleotides: TGTGCCAGCAGCGGTGGAGATGCGTCACCCCTCCACTTT. Drawing the rest from reference TRBV9 and TRBJ1-6, the complete variable domain is DSGVTQTPKHLITATGQRVTLRCSPRSGDLSVYWYQQSLDQGLQFLIQYYNGEERAKGNILERFSAQQFPDLHSELNLSSLELGDSALYFCASSGGDASPLHFGNGTRLTVT.

This clonotype has more than one count but fewer than ten. Written as DNA, the CDR3 is TGTGCCACCAGCATCTGGACAGACAATGAGCAGTTCTTC. Its protein product is CATSIWTDNEQFF. V is TRBV15 and J is TRBJ2-1, with TRBD1 as a possible D gene (6 bases). CDR1 is LNHNV and CDR2 is YYDKDF in the germline V gene (reference sequence). The CDR3 runs to 13 residues. Trimming pared 4 bases from V and 5 bases from J, leaving 9 bases between.

This clonotype is judged medium-sized (0.01 to 0.1%). The chain employs TRBV7-9 and TRBJ2-7; the D call may be TRBD1 or TRBD2 (5 bases each). Germline lookup yields CDR1 SEHNR and CDR2 FQNEAQ (reference sequence). Trimming pared 5 bases from V and 3 bases from J, leaving 11 bases between. This CDR3 spans 13 amino acids. The CDR3 DNA reads as TGTGCCAGCAGCCCGGGGCAGGTCTACGAGCAGTACTTC. This gives the protein CASSPGQVYEQYF.

This chain links TRBV7-3 with TRBJ2-3; 7 positions agree with TRBD1. J lost 4 bases, V lost 5 bases, and 12 bases had no gene match. The CDR3 length is 16 residues. The germline gives CDR1 SGHTA, CDR2 FQGTGA. As DNA, the CDR3 is TGTGCCAGCAGCCCGACCGGGACAGACTATCCAGATACGCAGTATTTT. Translating gives CASSPTGTDYPDTQYF. The whole variable domain, filled in from reference TRBV7-3 and TRBJ2-3, reads GAGVSQTPSNKVTEKGKYVELRCDPISGHTALYWYRQSLGQGPEFLIYFQGTGAADDSGLPNDRFFAVRPEGSVSTLKIQRTERGDSAVYLCASSPTGTDYPDTQYFGPGTRLTVL.

V and J are TRBV5-1 and TRBJ2-3, with 11 bases matching TRBD2. Germline lookup yields CDR1 SGHRS and CDR2 YFSETQ. J lost 4 bases, V lost 4 bases, and 5 bases had no gene match. This CDR3 is built from 15 residues. The CDR3 coding sequence is TGCGCCAGCAGCCCCGGACTAGCGGGTGCAGATACGCAGTATTTT. Encoded protein: CASSPGLAGADTQYF.